The present TCR beta chain was sequenced within a study of blood T cell repertoires in COVID-19. Turning to the study itself: Material from acute and convalescent COVID-19 was sourced from the United States, Italy and Spain. Sample material is recorded as cDNA or gDNA derived from T cells, B-cell-depleted T cells, or PBMCs.

TCRdb keeps only in-frame clones here, not all; method: immunoSEQ multiplex PCR. The sample holds about 220,000 clones, 84% seen once. Looked up from germline, CDR1 is MGHDK and CDR2 is SYGVNS. With 4 bases clipped from V and 5 bases from J, the junction kept 7 bases outside the gene matches. This CDR3 spans 16 amino acids. This sequence originates from a man aged 50-59 years with active or convalescent COVID-19. The rearrangement links TRBV25-1 to TRBJ2-3, with 12 bases identical to TRBD1. The source material was peripheral blood. The CDR3 region is CASSGRGTGGLDTQYF. The DNA for the CDR3 is TGTGCCAGCAGTGGACGGGGGACAGGGGGCTTAGATACGCAGTATTTT.